Below, 9 T cell receptor beta chains from the same sample are listed, as sequenced in a study of blood T cells in healthy people across ages. The use of a sample-barcoded 5' primer and a J-beta primer mix characterized a second PCR of 7 to 11 cycles. MiXCR was run by TCRdb on the 5' RACE reads, yielding one entry per CDR3 protein. Of about 760,000 distinct CDR3 sequences listed, 56% are singletons. Sequenced input: blood. All receptors derive from a man aged 40-55 years in good health.

A remark on this clonotype: This CDR3 fails to terminate in the conserved phenylalanine or tryptophan, so it likely reflects a read error. The J gene is TRBJ2-5, the V gene TRBV7-9; TRBD1 is a possible D gene (5 bases). V was clipped by 1 base and J by 4 bases, with 13 bases between them. Germline values: CDR1 SEHNR, CDR2 FQNEAQ (reference sequence). The CDR3 spans 15 residues. The CDR3 reads CASSLVAGWGETQYL. The CDR3 DNA is TGTGCCAGCAGCTTAGTGGCAGGGTGGGGAGAGACCCAGTACTTA.

This clonotype was found a few times. The gene calls are TRBV7-2 and TRBJ2-5; D might be TRBD1 or TRBD2, each matching 6 bases. V lost 7 bases and J lost 2, with 17 bases in between. Germline assignment: CDR1 SGHTA and CDR2 FQGNSA. The CDR3 runs 15 residues. In DNA form, the CDR3 reads TGTGCCAGCACCCGGGGGCCAGGCCCACAAGAGACCCAGTACTTC. It yields the protein CASTRGPGPQETQYF.

This chain links TRBV4-3 with TRBJ2-3, with D uncertain. The CDR3 runs 14 residues. Germline CDR1 and CDR2: LGHNA and YSLEER. V was pared by 0 bases and J by 2 bases, with 6 bases between. The CDR3 is CASSQETYTDTQYF. The CDR3 coding sequence is TGCGCCAGCAGCCAAGAGACCTACACAGATACGCAGTATTTT.

The chain links TRBV27 to TRBJ2-3; 7 bases are shared with TRBD2. The CDR3 loop spans 15 amino acids. CDR1 is MNHEY and CDR2 is SMNVEV in the germline V gene (reference sequence). J was trimmed by 2 bases and V by 3 bases; bases with no gene match: 5. The CDR3 protein is CASSLLAAYTDTQYF. The CDR3 DNA reads as TGTGCCAGCAGTTTGCTAGCGGCCTACACAGATACGCAGTATTTT.

The rearrangement joins TRBV27 to TRBJ2-3; 10 nucleotides line up with TRBD2. V shed 5 bases, J shed 8 bases, and the junction held 25 bases outside the gene matches. Germline V gene lookup returns CDR1 MNHEY and CDR2 SMNVEV (reference sequence). This CDR3 is built from 20 residues. DNA for the CDR3: TGTGCCAGCAGTCACTTTATATTTGCTTCAGCGGGAGGGCCACCGTCTACGCAGTATTTT. Amino acid sequence: CASSHFIFASAGGPPSTQYF.

This chain links TRBV7-2 with TRBJ2-3, with TRBD2 as a possible D gene (5 bases). Germline values: CDR1 SGHTA, CDR2 FQGNSA. This CDR3 is built from 13 residues. Trimming cost V 5 bases and J 5 bases, with 11 bases left between them. The CDR3 here is CASSSGRIDTQYF. CDR3 coding DNA: TGTGCCAGCAGCAGCGGTCGGATAGATACGCAGTATTTT.

The chain is built from TRBV28 and TRBJ2-1; the match to TRBD2 covers 8 bases. Trimming at V came to 10 bases and at J to 9 bases, leaving 23 bases not matched to a gene. This CDR3 contains 17 residues. Germline loops: CDR1 MDHEN, CDR2 SYDVKM. The CDR3 DNA reads TGTGCCACCGGCCGGAGCGGGAGATCCTCCATAATCGGTGAGCAGTTCTTC. Translating it yields CATGRSGRSSIIGEQFF.

This clonotype was seen more than once but under ten times. This chain uses TRBV5-6 with TRBJ2-1; D is possibly TRBD2 (5 bases). V was cut by 2 bases and J by 6 bases, with 9 bases left in between. Germline loops: CDR1 SGHDT, CDR2 YYEEEE. This CDR3 has 13 residues. CDR3 in DNA: TGTGCCAGCAGCTTTATAAGCGGCAATGAGCAGTTCTTC. Encoded protein: CASSFISGNEQFF.

The chain links TRBV24-1 to TRBJ2-7; D is unresolved. Germline CDR1 and CDR2: KGHDR and SFDVKD. Trimming shortened V by 7 bases and J by 3 bases, and 12 bases separated the two germline ends. CDR3 size: 13 residues. CDR3 in DNA: TGTGCCACCAGGATCAGGACGGTCTACGAGCAGTACTTC. It codes for CATRIRTVYEQYF.